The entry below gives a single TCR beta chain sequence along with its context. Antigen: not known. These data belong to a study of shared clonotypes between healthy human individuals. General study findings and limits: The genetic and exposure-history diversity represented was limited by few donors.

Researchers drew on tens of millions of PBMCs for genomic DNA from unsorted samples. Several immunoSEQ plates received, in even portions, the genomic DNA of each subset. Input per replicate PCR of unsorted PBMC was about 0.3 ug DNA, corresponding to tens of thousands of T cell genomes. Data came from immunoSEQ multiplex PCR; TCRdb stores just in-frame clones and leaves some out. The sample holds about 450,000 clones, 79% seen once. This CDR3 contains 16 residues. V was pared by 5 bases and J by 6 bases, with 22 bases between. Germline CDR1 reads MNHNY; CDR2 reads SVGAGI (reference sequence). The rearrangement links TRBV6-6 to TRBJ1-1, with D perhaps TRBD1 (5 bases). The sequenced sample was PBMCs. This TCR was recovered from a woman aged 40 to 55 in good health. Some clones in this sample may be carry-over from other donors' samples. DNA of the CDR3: TGTGCCAGCAGTATCGGGACGGATCGCCCCGCGCCTGAAGCTTTCTTT. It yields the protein CASSIGTDRPAPEAFF.